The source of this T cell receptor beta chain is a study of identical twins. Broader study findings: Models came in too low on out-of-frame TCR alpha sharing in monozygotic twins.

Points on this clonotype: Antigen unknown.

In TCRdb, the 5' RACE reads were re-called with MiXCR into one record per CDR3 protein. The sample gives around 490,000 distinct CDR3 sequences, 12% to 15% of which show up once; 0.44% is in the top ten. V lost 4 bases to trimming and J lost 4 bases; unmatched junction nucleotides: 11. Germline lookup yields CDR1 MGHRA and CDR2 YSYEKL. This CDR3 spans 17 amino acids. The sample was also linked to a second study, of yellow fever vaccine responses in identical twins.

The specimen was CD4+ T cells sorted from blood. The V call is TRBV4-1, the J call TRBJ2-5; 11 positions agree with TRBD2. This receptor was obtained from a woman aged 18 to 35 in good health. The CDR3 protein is CASSPEGVAGGGETQYF. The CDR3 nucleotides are TGCGCCAGCAGCCCAGAAGGGGTAGCGGGGGGGGGAGAGACCCAGTACTTC.